This T cell receptor beta chain was recovered during a study of molecular identifiers for immune sequencing clone quantification. Note on this clonotype: Its target is unknown.

Findings of the study overall: Clones above 20 RNA copies held over 98% of effector molecules, under 1% in naive cells.

Previously described methods and listed TCR primers were used for bulk TCR libraries. TCRdb fed the PCR reads into MiXCR, producing one record per CDR3 protein. In the table there are about 510,000 distinct CDR3 sequences, less than 30% of which are singletons. From roughly 21,000 to 960,000 sorted cells, naive CD8 libraries were generated with 10%, 30% or 50% RNA. In the sort, naive CD8 T cells were defined as CD8+CD4-CCR7+CD45RA+. Material for sequencing was naive CD8+ T cells from blood, with Jurkat cell RNA spiked in. Indicated subset: FACS-sorted CD8+CD4-CCR7+CD45RA+ naive T cells. This clonotype originated in a human donor in good health. Some libraries in this study had Jurkat cell RNA spiked in.

The CDR3 DNA is TGTGCCAGCTGCCAAAAGATAGGCCTGTCTAACTATGGCTACACCTTC. Its translation: CASCQKIGLSNYGYTF. The V and J genes are TRBV27 and TRBJ1-2; D remains ambiguous. This CDR3 comprises 16 residues. V lost 8 bases, J lost 0 bases, and 19 bases lay in between. CDR1 is MNHEY and CDR2 is SMNVEV in the germline V gene (reference sequence).